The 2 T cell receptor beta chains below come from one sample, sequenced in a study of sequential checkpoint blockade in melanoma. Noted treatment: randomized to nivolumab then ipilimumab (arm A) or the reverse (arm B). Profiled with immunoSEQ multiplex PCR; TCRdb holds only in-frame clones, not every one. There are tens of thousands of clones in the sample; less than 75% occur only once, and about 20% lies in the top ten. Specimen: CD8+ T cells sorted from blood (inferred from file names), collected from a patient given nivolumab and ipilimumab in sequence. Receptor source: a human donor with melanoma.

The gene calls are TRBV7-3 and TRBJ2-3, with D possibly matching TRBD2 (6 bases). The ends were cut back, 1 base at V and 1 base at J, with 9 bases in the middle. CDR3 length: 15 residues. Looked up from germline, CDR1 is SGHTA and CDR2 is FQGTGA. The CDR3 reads CASSLIGGGTDTQYF. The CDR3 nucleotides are TGTGCCAGCAGCTTAATCGGCGGGGGCACAGATACGCAGTATTTT.

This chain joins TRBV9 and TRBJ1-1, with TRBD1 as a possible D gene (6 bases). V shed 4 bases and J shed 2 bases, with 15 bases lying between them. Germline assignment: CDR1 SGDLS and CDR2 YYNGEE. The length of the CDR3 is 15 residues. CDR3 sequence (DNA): TGTGCCAGCAGCATAACGTCAGGGGAAAACACTGAAGCTTTCTTT. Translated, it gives CASSITSGENTEAFF.